The entry below describes one T cell receptor beta chain. Its target is unknown. Mismatch with germline at one junction end may stem from a read error. This entry is derived from a study of tumor and adjacent non-tumor tissue in lung cancer. Overall study context: Aged about 31 to 85 years, patients included fewer than 11 men and 4 or 5 women with stage I to III disease.

No cell sorting was done before RNA was extracted from the tissue. The CDR3 has 19 amino acids. In germline, CDR1 is MNHNS, CDR2 SASEGT. TCRbeta libraries were built with three rounds of nested PCR, modified from ARM-PCR. TCRdb reprocessed the multiplex PCR reads with MiXCR, giving one entry per CDR3 protein. The sample contains 75,000 to 100,000 distinct CDR3 sequences, roughly 66% of which appear only once. Whole-study results and caveats: Normal lung showed higher cumulative top 100 clone frequency than tumor.

The chain carries TRBV6-1 and TRBJ1-4; 9 bases agree with TRBD1. The source is a man aged 55 to 69 with non-small cell lung cancer. Specimen: lung tumor tissue. CDR3 nucleotide sequence: TGTGACAGCAGTGATCTAAGGACAGGGGCGCGGGCTTCTAATGAAAAACTGTTTTTT. Its translation is CDSSDLRTGARASNEKLFF.